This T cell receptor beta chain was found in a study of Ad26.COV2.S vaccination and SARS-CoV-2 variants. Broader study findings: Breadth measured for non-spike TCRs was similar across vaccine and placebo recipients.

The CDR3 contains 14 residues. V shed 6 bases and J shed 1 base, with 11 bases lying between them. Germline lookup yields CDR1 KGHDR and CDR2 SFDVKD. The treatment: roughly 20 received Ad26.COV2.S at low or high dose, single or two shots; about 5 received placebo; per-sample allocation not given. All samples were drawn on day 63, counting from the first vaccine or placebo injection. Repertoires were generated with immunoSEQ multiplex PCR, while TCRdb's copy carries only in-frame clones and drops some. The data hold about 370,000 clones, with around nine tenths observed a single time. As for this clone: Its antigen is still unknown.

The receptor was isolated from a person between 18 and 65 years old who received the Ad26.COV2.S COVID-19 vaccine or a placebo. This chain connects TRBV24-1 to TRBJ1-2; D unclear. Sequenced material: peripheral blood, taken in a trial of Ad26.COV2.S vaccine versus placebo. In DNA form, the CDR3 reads TGTGCCACCAGTAGCGGACCTAATAACTATGGCTACACCTTC. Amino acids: CATSSGPNNYGYTF.